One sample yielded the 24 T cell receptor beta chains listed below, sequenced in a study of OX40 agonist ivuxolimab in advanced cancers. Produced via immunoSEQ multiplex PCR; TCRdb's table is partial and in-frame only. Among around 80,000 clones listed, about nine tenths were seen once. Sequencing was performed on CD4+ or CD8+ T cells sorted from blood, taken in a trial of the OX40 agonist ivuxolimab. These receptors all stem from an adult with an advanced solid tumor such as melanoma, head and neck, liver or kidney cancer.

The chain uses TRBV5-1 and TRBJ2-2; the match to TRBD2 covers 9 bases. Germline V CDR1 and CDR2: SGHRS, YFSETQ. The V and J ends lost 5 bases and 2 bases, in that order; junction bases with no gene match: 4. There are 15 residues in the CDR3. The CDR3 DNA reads TGCGCCAGCAGTAGACTAGCGGCTAACACCGGGGAGCTGTTTTTT. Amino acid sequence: CASSRLAANTGELFF.

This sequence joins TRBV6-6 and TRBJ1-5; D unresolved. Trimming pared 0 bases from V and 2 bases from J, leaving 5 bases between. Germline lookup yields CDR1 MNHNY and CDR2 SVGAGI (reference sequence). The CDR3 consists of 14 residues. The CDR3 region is CASSYSVGNQPQHF. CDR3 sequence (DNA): TGTGCCAGCAGTTACTCGGTTGGCAATCAGCCCCAGCATTTT.

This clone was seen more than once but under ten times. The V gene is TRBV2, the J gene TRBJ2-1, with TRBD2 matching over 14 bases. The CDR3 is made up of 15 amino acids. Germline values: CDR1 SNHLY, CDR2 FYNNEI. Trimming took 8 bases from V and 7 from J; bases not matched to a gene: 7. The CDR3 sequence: CASGWTSGGTNEQFF. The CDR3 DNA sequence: TGTGCCAGCGGATGGACTAGCGGGGGGACTAATGAGCAGTTCTTC.

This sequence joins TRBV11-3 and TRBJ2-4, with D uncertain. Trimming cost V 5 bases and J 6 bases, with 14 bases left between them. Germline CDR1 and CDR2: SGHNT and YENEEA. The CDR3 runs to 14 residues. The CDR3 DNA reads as TGTGCCAGCAGCCCGGGTAGTTCGGGAAACATTCAGTACTTC. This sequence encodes CASSPGSSGNIQYF.

This CDR3 reads CASSGDSHSEYF. CDR3 bases: TGTGCCAGCAGCGGCGACAGCCATAGCGAATATTTT. The chain is built from TRBV7-2 and TRBJ2-3; D possibly matches TRBD1 or TRBD2 (5 bases each). Germline lookup yields CDR1 SGHTA and CDR2 FQGNSA. The CDR3 length is 12 residues. The V end lost 5 bases, the J end lost 15 bases, and 18 bases lay between the germline ends.

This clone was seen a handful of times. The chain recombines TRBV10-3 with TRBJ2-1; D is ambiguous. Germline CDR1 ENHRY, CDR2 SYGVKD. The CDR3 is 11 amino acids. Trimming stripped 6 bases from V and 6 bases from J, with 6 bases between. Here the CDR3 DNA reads TGTGCCATCAGCGGCAGCAATGAGCAGTTCTTC. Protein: CAISGSNEQFF.

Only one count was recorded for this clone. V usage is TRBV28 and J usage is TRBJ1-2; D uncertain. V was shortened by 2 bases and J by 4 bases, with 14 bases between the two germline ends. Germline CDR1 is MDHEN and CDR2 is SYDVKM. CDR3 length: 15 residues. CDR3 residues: CASSLDRAQIYGYTF. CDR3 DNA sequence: TGTGCCAGCAGTTTAGACCGGGCCCAAATCTATGGCTACACCTTC.

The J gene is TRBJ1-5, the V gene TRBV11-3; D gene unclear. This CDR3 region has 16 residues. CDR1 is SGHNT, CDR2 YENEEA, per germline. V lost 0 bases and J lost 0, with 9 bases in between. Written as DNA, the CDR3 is TGTGCCAGCAGCTTAGATCTAATAAATAGCAATCAGCCCCAGCATTTT. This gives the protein CASSLDLINSNQPQHF.

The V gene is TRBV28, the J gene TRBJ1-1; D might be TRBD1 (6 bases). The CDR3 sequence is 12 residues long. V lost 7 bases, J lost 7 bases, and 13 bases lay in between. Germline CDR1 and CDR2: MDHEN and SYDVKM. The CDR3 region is CASIRRGLEAFF. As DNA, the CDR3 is TGTGCCAGCATTCGCCGGGGGCTTGAAGCTTTCTTT.

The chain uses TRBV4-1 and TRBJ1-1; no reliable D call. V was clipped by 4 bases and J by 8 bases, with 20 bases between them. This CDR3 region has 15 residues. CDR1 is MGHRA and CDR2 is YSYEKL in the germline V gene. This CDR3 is CASSLRVATEIEAFF. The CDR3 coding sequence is TGCGCCAGCAGCCTGAGGGTGGCCACGGAGATCGAAGCTTTCTTT.

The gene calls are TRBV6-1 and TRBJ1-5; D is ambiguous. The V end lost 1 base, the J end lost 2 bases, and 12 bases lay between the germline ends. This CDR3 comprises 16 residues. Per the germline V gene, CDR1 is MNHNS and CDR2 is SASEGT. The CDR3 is CASSEGAARGNQPQHF. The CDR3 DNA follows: TGTGCCAGCAGTGAAGGGGCCGCCCGGGGCAATCAGCCCCAGCATTTT.

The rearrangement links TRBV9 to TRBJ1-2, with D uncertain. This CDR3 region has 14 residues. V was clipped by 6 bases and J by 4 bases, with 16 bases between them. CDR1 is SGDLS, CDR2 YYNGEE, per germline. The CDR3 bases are TGTGCCAGCAACCCGGGAGCAACAATCTATGGCTACACCTTC. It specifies CASNPGATIYGYTF.

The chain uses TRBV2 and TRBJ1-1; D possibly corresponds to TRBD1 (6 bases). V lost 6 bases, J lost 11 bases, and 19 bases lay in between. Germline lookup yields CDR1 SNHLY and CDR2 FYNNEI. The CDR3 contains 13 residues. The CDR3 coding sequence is TGTGCCAGCAGAAAAACAGGGAGTGGAAGGGCTTTCTTT. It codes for CASRKTGSGRAFF.

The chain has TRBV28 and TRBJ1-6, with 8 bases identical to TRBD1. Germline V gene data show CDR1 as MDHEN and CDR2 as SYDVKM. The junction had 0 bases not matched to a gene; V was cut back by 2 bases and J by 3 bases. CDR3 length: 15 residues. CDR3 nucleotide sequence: TGTGCCAGCAGTTTAGGGACAGGCTATAATTCACCCCTCCACTTT. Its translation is CASSLGTGYNSPLHF.

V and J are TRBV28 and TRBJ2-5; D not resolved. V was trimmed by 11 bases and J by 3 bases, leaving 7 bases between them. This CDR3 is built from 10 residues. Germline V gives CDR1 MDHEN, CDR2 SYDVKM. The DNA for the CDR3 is TGTGCCTCCAAAAAAGAGACCCAGTACTTC. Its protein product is CASKKETQYF.

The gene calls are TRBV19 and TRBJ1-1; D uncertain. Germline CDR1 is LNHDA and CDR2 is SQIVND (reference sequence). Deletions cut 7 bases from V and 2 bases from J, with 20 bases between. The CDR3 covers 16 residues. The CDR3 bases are TGTGCCAGTAACTCGATGGCGGGGTCGCATAACACTGAAGCTTTCTTT. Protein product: CASNSMAGSHNTEAFF. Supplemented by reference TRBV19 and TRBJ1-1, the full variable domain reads DGGITQSPKYLFRKEGQNVTLSCEQNLNHDAMYWYRQDPGQGLRLIYYSQIVNDFQKGDIAEGYSVSREKKESFPLTVTSAQKNPTAFYLCASNSMAGSHNTEAFFGQGTRLTVV.

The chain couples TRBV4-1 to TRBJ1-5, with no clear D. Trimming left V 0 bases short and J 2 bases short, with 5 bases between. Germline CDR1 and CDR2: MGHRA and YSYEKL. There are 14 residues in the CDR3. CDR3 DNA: TGCGCCAGCAGCCAAGATGGGGGCAATCAGCCCCAGCATTTT. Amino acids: CASSQDGGNQPQHF.

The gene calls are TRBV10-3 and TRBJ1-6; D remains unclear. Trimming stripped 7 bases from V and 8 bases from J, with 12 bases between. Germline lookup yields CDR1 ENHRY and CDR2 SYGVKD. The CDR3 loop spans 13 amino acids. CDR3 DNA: TGTGCCATCAATCCCTCTCCGGATTCACCCCTCCACTTT. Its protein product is CAINPSPDSPLHF.

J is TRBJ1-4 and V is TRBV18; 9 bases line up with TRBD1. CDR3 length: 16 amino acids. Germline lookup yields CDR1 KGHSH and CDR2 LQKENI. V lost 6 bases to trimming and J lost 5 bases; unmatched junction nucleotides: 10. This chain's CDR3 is CASSIRDRVRNEKLFF. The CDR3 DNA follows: TGTGCCAGCTCGATCCGGGACAGGGTCCGAAATGAAAAACTGTTTTTT.

The CDR3 spells CASSSNRETQYF. The CDR3 bases are TGTGCCAGCAGCTCGAATCGGGAGACCCAGTACTTC. The chain employs TRBV7-9 and TRBJ2-5, with no clear D. CDR1 is SEHNR, CDR2 FQNEAQ, per germline (reference sequence). Deletions cut 4 bases from V and 5 bases from J, with 8 bases between. The CDR3 extends over 12 amino acids. Together with reference TRBV7-9 and TRBJ2-5, the CDR3 gives the full variable domain: DTGVSQNPRHKITKRGQNVTFRCDPISEHNRLYWYRQTLGQGPEFLTYFQNEAQLEKSRLLSDRFSAERPKGSFSTLEIQRTEQGDSAMYLCASSSNRETQYFGPGTRLLVL.

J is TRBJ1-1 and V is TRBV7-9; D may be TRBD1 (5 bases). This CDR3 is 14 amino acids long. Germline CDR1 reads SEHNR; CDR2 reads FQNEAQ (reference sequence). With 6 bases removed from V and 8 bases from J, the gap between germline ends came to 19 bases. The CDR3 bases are TGTGCCAGCAGACGATTAGGGACTTCGCCCGAAGCTTTCTTT. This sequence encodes CASRRLGTSPEAFF.

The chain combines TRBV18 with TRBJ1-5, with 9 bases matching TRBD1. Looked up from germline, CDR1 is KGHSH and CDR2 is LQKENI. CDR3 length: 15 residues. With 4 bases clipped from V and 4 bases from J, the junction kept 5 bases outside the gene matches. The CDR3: CASSRRDRENQPQHF. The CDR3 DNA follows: TGTGCCAGCTCACGGCGGGACAGGGAAAATCAGCCCCAGCATTTT.

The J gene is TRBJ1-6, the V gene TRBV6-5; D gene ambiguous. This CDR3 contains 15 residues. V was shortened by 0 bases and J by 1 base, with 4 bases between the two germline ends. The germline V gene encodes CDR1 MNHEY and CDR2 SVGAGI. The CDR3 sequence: CASSYSISYNSPLHF. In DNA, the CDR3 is TGTGCCAGCAGTTACTCGATATCCTATAATTCACCCCTCCACTTT.

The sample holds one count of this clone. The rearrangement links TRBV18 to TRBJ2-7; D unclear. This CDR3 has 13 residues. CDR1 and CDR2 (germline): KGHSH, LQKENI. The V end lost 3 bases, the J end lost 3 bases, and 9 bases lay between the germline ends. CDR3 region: CASSPGSNYEQYV. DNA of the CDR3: TGTGCCAGCTCACCGGGCAGCAACTACGAGCAGTACGTC.